This T cell receptor (beta chain) derives from a study of CD8+CD57+ T cells in acquired aplastic anemia. Study overall: DNA from sorted CD4+ and CD8+ cells averaged roughly 3.4 ug. CD4+ cells from healthy donors averaged about 10 million reads. Regarding the study as a whole: Patients and healthy controls showed no significant CD8+ Simpson's diversity difference. Overlap between patients and controls comprised just under 30 CD8+ CDR3 sequences.

The CDR3 extends over 14 amino acids. In germline, CDR1 is SQVTM, CDR2 ANQGSEA. TCR beta VDJ and CDR3 profiles were obtained from a genomic DNA template. MiXCR, applied by TCRdb to the reads, yields one record per CDR3 protein. The table records roughly 38,000 distinct CDR3 sequences, 76% of them present only once. A word on this clonotype: The antigen is unknown.

V gene TRBV29-1 combines with J gene TRBJ2-7; 7 bases align to TRBD2. Judging by the DNA end, TRBJ2-5 fits better; the J call may be wrong. The sample comprised sorted CD4+, CD8+, or CD8+CD57+ T cells (not recorded which) from PBMCs. The clonotype was recovered from a human donor in good health, serving as a control. The CDR3 DNA sequence: TGCAGCGTGACGGAGCGGGGCAGGAGGGAGACCCAGTACTTC. Residues: CSVTERGRRETQYF.